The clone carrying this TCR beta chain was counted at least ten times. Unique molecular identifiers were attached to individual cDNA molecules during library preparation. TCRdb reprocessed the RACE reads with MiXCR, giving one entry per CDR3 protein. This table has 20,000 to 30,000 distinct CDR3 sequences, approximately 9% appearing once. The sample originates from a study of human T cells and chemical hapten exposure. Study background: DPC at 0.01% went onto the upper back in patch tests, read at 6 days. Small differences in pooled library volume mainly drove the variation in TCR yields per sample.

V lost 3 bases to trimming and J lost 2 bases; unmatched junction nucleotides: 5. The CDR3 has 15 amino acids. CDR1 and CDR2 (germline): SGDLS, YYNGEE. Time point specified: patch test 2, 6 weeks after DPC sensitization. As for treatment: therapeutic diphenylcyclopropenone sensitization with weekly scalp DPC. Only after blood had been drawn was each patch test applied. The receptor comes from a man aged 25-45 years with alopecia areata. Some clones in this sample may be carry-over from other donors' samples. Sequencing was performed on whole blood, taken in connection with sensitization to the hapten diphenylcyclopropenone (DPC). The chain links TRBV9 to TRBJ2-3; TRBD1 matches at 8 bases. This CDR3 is CASSGTGINTDTQYF. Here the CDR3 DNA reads TGTGCCAGCAGCGGGACAGGGATTAACACAGATACGCAGTATTTT.